The 9 T cell receptor beta chains reported below all come from one sample, sequenced in a study of cytomegalovirus exposure and HLA in healthy donors. The PCR employed 60 Vbeta primers together with 13 Jbeta primers. TCRdb keeps only in-frame clones here, not all; method: immunoSEQ multiplex PCR. The sample consists of 95,000 or so clones, just under 70% of them appearing once. The sequenced sample consisted of PBMCs. All receptors come from a woman aged 45-65 years in good health and CMV-seropositive.

The chain couples TRBV6-4 to TRBJ2-3, with 8 bases that match TRBD2. This CDR3 comprises 13 residues. Germline V gene data show CDR1 as MRHNA and CDR2 as SNTAGT. Unmatched junction bases numbered 3, after V lost 6 bases and J lost 4 bases. Written as DNA, the CDR3 is TGTGCCAGCAGCCGGGAGGGCGCAGATACGCAGTATTTT. This translates into CASSREGADTQYF.

V usage is TRBV5-1 and J usage is TRBJ2-1, with D uncertain. Looked up from germline, CDR1 is SGHRS and CDR2 is YFSETQ. This CDR3 has 13 residues. Trimming removed 2 bases from V and 6 bases from J, with 9 bases in between. CDR3 bases: TGCGCCAGCAGCTTTCGCGCAGGCAATGAGCAGTTCTTC. It encodes CASSFRAGNEQFF.

A few counts support this clone. This sequence joins TRBV6-5 and TRBJ1-6; 9 nucleotides match TRBD1. The V gene end was trimmed by 8 bases and the J gene end by 8 bases; junction bases not matched to a gene: 10. Germline V gene data show CDR1 as MNHEY and CDR2 as SVGAGI. This CDR3 comprises 15 residues. CDR3 amino acids: CASEETGTGHSPLHF. The CDR3 DNA follows: TGTGCCAGCGAGGAAACCGGGACAGGGCATTCACCCCTCCACTTT.

Here the CDR3 reads CAWIPTSGRAPQETQYF. In DNA form, the CDR3 reads TGTGCCTGGATCCCGACTAGCGGGAGGGCCCCCCAAGAGACCCAGTACTTC. The chain couples TRBV30 to TRBJ2-5; 14 positions agree with TRBD2. With V trimmed by 4 bases and J by 1 base, 8 bases remained unmatched. This CDR3 spans 17 amino acids. Germline loops: CDR1 GTSNPN, CDR2 SVGIG (reference sequence).

There are a few counts of this clone. The chain carries TRBV5-1 and TRBJ2-1; D unresolved. The CDR3 runs 12 residues. Germline V gene lookup returns CDR1 SGHRS and CDR2 YFSETQ. V lost 4 bases, J lost 7 bases, and 9 bases lay in between. CDR3 in amino acids: CASSLLGNEQFF. CDR3 DNA sequence: TGCGCCAGCAGCCTCCTAGGTAATGAGCAGTTCTTC.

J is TRBJ1-1 and V is TRBV27; D is undetermined. The germline V and J ends were trimmed by 3 bases and 5 bases, with 13 bases remaining between them. Germline CDR1 is MNHEY and CDR2 is SMNVEV (reference sequence). This CDR3 comprises 14 residues. CDR3 region: CASSFSPPGTEAFF. CDR3 bases: TGTGCCAGCAGTTTTTCCCCCCCCGGGACTGAAGCTTTCTTT.

J is TRBJ2-1 and V is TRBV11-2; 9 bases match TRBD2. The CDR3 runs to 17 residues. Germline trimming cut 0 bases from V and 7 bases from J; bases unmatched to any gene: 10. Germline V gives CDR1 SGHAT, CDR2 FQNNGV. CDR3 nucleotides: TGTGCCAGCAGCTTAGAGGCGGCAGGAGCGGGAGGTAATGAGCAGTTCTTC. It encodes CASSLEAAGAGGNEQFF.

This clone was recorded once. The gene calls are TRBV5-1 and TRBJ2-1, with D unresolved. Germline-derived CDR1 and CDR2 are SGHRS and YFSETQ. The CDR3 covers 15 residues. V lost 1 base to trimming and J lost 0 bases, with 8 bases between them. CDR3: CASSLTFSSYNEQFF. The CDR3 DNA is TGCGCCAGCAGCTTGACCTTCAGCTCCTACAATGAGCAGTTCTTC.

V gene TRBV10-3 combines with J gene TRBJ2-2, with a weak D call TRBD2 (6 bases). CDR1 is ENHRY and CDR2 is SYGVKD in the germline V gene. This CDR3 spans 15 amino acids. Trimming stripped 4 bases from V and 3 bases from J, with 12 bases between. CDR3 in amino acids: CAISGGTHYTGELFF. As DNA, the CDR3 is TGTGCCATCAGTGGTGGGACTCACTACACCGGGGAGCTGTTTTTT.